The 24 T cell receptor beta chains presented below share a single source sample, sequenced in a study of blood T cell repertoires in COVID-19 (dated by TCRdb to about 2020). Preparation of the library involved the immunoSEQ multiplex PCR assay. Imported from immuneACCESS, the table was reduced by TCRdb to in-frame sequences with V and J called. These copies leave out some clones; in studies compared against another copy, an unresolved V gene accounts for under half, and the cause of the remainder is not known. The sample profile shows about 110,000 clones; around 84% of them were found once. The ten largest clonotypes hold less than 1.5% of the sample. The sequenced sample was peripheral blood. The receptor set was obtained from a man in his forties with acute or convalescent COVID-19.

The chain combines TRBV5-4 with TRBJ2-1; tentatively, D is TRBD1 (5 bases). Trimming stripped 0 bases from V and 10 bases from J, with 17 bases between. This CDR3 region has 15 residues. The V gene's germline CDR1 is SGHNT and CDR2 YYREEE (reference sequence). For the CDR3, the DNA is TGTGCCAGCAGCTTGGCTGGAAGCAGGGTAGGGGAGCAGTTCTTC. This sequence encodes CASSLAGSRVGEQFF.

The gene calls are TRBV3-1 (or the pseudogene TRBV3-2) and TRBJ2-5; TRBD1 agrees at 7 bases. This CDR3 has 15 amino acids. From germline, CDR1 is LGHDT and CDR2 YNNKEL (reference sequence). The V and J ends lost 0 bases and 8 bases, in that order; junction bases with no gene match: 9. The CDR3 sequence: CASSQEDRRPITQYF. The CDR3 DNA reads TGTGCCAGCAGCCAAGAGGACAGGAGGCCGATTACCCAGTACTTC.

The V and J genes are TRBV15 and TRBJ2-6; D possibly corresponds to TRBD2 (6 bases). Deletions cut 1 base from V and 0 bases from J, with 10 bases between. The germline CDR1 and CDR2 sequences are LNHNV and YYDKDF (reference sequence). The CDR3 contains 17 residues. The CDR3: CATSRGRGDSGANVLTF. CDR3 sequence (DNA): TGTGCCACCAGCAGAGGGCGGGGAGACTCTGGGGCCAACGTCCTGACTTTC.

The CDR3 DNA sequence: TGTGCCAGCAGGCCCATGGGGGCGAGCACCGGGGAGCTGTTTTTT. Translating it yields CASRPMGASTGELFF. V is TRBV7-3 and J is TRBJ2-2; D is perhaps TRBD1 (6 bases). Germline V gene data show CDR1 as SGHTA and CDR2 as FQGTGA. This CDR3 is built from 15 residues. Trimming removed 6 bases at V and 4 bases at J, with 15 bases between.

J is TRBJ2-2 and V is TRBV29-1; tentative D call: TRBD2 (5 bases). CDR1 is SQVTM, CDR2 ANQGSEA, per germline. Between the trimmed V and J ends, which lost 4 bases and 1 base, there was a span of 10 bases. The CDR3 contains 14 residues. CDR3 nucleotide sequence: TGCAGCGTTGGAGAGCGGTTGAACACCGGGGAGCTGTTTTTT. Protein product: CSVGERLNTGELFF.

This sequence joins TRBV18 and TRBJ1-1; 9 bases are shared with TRBD1. Germline V gives CDR1 KGHSH, CDR2 LQKENI. The V and J ends lost 3 bases and 5 bases, in that order; junction bases with no gene match: 4. The CDR3 covers 14 residues. In DNA form, the CDR3 reads TGTGCCAGCTCACCTGGGACAGGGATGACTGAAGCTTTCTTT. As protein: CASSPGTGMTEAFF.

This clone was recorded once. The V and J genes are TRBV28 and TRBJ2-5; 7 nucleotides match TRBD2. This CDR3 spans 14 amino acids. V shed 7 bases, J shed 5 bases, and the junction held 10 bases outside the gene matches. From germline, CDR1 is MDHEN and CDR2 SYDVKM. CDR3 loop: CASTRAGEGETQYF. The CDR3 DNA sequence: TGTGCCAGCACCCGCGCGGGAGAGGGGGAGACCCAGTACTTC.

This clone was recorded only once. The chain couples TRBV6-5 to TRBJ2-3; the D is unclear. The V and J ends lost 0 bases and 0 bases respectively, with 7 bases between them. This CDR3 comprises 15 residues. The germline V gene encodes CDR1 MNHEY and CDR2 SVGAGI. The CDR3 sequence is CASSYSLYSTDTQYF. The CDR3 DNA reads TGTGCCAGCAGTTACTCGCTCTATAGCACAGATACGCAGTATTTT.

V is TRBV7-8 and J is TRBJ2-5; D could derive from TRBD1 or TRBD2 (5 bases each). Germline V gives CDR1 SGHVS, CDR2 FQNEAQ. V dropped 5 bases and J dropped 3 bases, with 19 bases sitting between them. The CDR3 runs 16 residues. In DNA, the CDR3 is TGTGCCAGCAGCCAGGGAGCCGATCGAGGAAAAGAGACCCAGTACTTC. Protein: CASSQGADRGKETQYF.

This chain joins TRBV19 and TRBJ1-3, with 10 nucleotides matching TRBD1. The CDR3 runs to 14 residues. Germline V gene lookup returns CDR1 LNHDA and CDR2 SQIVND (reference sequence). V dropped 6 bases and J dropped 5; count of bases not matched to a gene: 4. The CDR3 loop is CASSRQGARNTIYF. The DNA of the CDR3 is TGTGCCAGTAGCAGACAGGGGGCCAGAAACACCATATATTTT.

This clone was recorded once. J is TRBJ1-5 and V is TRBV19; 9 bases map to TRBD1. Germline CDR1 is LNHDA and CDR2 is SQIVND (reference sequence). This CDR3 contains 14 residues. Unmatched junction bases numbered 6, after V lost 4 bases and J lost 8 bases. For the CDR3, the DNA is TGTGCCAGTAGTAGACTGGACAGGGGAGAGCCCCAGCATTTT. Residues: CASSRLDRGEPQHF.

The chain links TRBV5-1 to TRBJ2-5; D gene uncertain. From germline, CDR1 is SGHRS and CDR2 YFSETQ. V lost 4 bases to trimming and J lost 5 bases, with 12 bases between them. The CDR3 length is 13 residues. The CDR3 nucleotides are TGCGCCAGCAGCCCCCTCGCAAGCGAGACCCAGTACTTC. This gives the protein CASSPLASETQYF.

This chain links TRBV4-3 with TRBJ2-4; the D gene is possibly TRBD2 (5 bases). This CDR3 has 15 amino acids. The V end was cut by 0 bases, the J end by 7 bases, with 13 bases between. The germline V gene encodes CDR1 LGHNA and CDR2 YSLEER. The CDR3 loop reads CASSQDTAGENIQYF. The CDR3 DNA reads TGCGCCAGCAGCCAAGATACTGCTGGGGAGAACATTCAGTACTTC.

J is TRBJ1-3 and V is TRBV5-1; no clear D gene. Germline V gives CDR1 SGHRS, CDR2 YFSETQ. The CDR3 spans 15 residues. Trimming stripped 0 bases from V and 3 bases from J, with 10 bases between. The CDR3 DNA reads as TGCGCCAGCAGCTTGGAGGCGGAAATTGGAAACACCATATATTTT. It specifies CASSLEAEIGNTIYF.

The chain couples TRBV27 to TRBJ2-7; TRBD1 matches at 9 bases. The CDR3 spans 13 residues. Germline-derived CDR1 and CDR2 are MNHEY and SMNVEV (reference sequence). V gave up 4 bases and J gave up 6 bases; unmatched junction bases: 4. The CDR3 bases are TGTGCCAGCAGTTGGGACAGGGTGGGCGAGCAGTACTTC. This gives the protein CASSWDRVGEQYF.

This clone showed up just once. The chain employs TRBV7-9 and TRBJ1-1, with D possibly being TRBD1 (5 bases). The V and J ends lost 0 bases and 1 base respectively, with 9 bases between them. The germline V gene encodes CDR1 SEHNR and CDR2 FQNEAQ (reference sequence). The CDR3 is made up of 15 amino acids. For the CDR3, the DNA is TGTGCCAGCAGCTTAGCCTTAACAGGGAACACTGAAGCTTTCTTT. Translation: CASSLALTGNTEAFF.

The chain recombines TRBV12-3 or TRBV12-4 with TRBJ1-6; D gene unclear. The CDR3 length is 12 residues. V lost 5 bases and J 7 bases, leaving 6 bases between the germline ends. In DNA form, the CDR3 reads TGTGCCAGCAGTGACACGAATTCACCCCTCCACTTT. It yields the protein CASSDTNSPLHF.

The chain employs TRBV2 and TRBJ2-7, with D perhaps matching TRBD1 (5 bases). Deletions cut 3 bases from V and 2 bases from J, with 8 bases between. The germline CDR1 and CDR2 sequences are SNHLY and FYNNEI. CDR3 length: 13 residues. DNA for the CDR3: TGTGCCAGCAGTGAGTACAGGACCTACGAGCAGTACTTC. This encodes CASSEYRTYEQYF.

The chain employs TRBV6-2 or TRBV6-3 and TRBJ2-3; no definite D call. Deletions cut 6 bases from V and 0 bases from J, with 7 bases between. The length of the CDR3 is 13 residues. The V gene's germline CDR1 is MNHEY and CDR2 SVGEGT. The CDR3 DNA reads TGTGCCAGCAGCATCACAAGCACAGATACGCAGTATTTT. Amino acid sequence: CASSITSTDTQYF.

This chain's CDR3 is CASTTGIGKPQHF. CDR3 sequence (DNA): TGTGCCAGTACCACAGGGATTGGTAAGCCCCAGCATTTT. The J gene is TRBJ1-5, the V gene TRBV19; tentatively, D is TRBD1 (6 bases). V was clipped by 7 bases and J by 8 bases, with 15 bases between them. There are 13 residues in the CDR3. Germline assignment: CDR1 LNHDA and CDR2 SQIVND (reference sequence).

V gene TRBV4-1 combines with J gene TRBJ1-2, with a weak D call TRBD1 (5 bases). Trimming left V 1 base short and J 4 bases short, with 10 bases between. This CDR3 has 14 amino acids. CDR1 and CDR2 (germline): MGHRA, YSYEKL. This CDR3 reads CASSQAWQGYGYTF. CDR3 nucleotide sequence: TGCGCCAGCAGCCAAGCGTGGCAGGGCTATGGCTACACCTTC.

The chain carries TRBV7-9 and TRBJ1-1, with 10 bases matching TRBD1. Looked up from germline, CDR1 is SEHNR and CDR2 is FQNEAQ (reference sequence). V was clipped by 3 bases and J by 6 bases; unmatched bases: 1. This CDR3 is built from 13 residues. In DNA form, the CDR3 reads TGTGCCAGCAGCTTCGACAGGGGGCCTGAAGCTTTCTTT. Translated: CASSFDRGPEAFF.

V and J are TRBV7-2 and TRBJ1-1, with D tentatively TRBD1 (5 bases). Trimming cost V 1 base and J 4 bases, with 16 bases left between them. Germline V lookup: CDR1 SGHTA, CDR2 FQGNSA. The CDR3 is 16 residues long. CDR3 nucleotides: TGTGCCAGCAGCTTAGAGGGCCGGGGGGTTGGCACTGAAGCTTTCTTT. It encodes CASSLEGRGVGTEAFF.

This clone was recorded once. The chain links TRBV5-1 to TRBJ2-7; 9 bases match TRBD1. V dropped 3 bases and J dropped 6; count of bases not matched to a gene: 1. Looked up from germline, CDR1 is SGHRS and CDR2 is YFSETQ. The CDR3 spans 12 residues. CDR3 in amino acids: CASSSTGGEQYF. The CDR3, as DNA: TGCGCCAGCAGCTCGACAGGGGGCGAGCAGTACTTC.